This T cell receptor (beta chain) comes out of a study of monozygotic twins with inflammatory bowel disease. TCRdb reworked the 5' RACE reads into one entry per CDR3 protein, no DNA. This sample's table reports 300,000 to 400,000 distinct CDR3 sequences. The CDR3 spans 14 residues. From germline, CDR1 is MGHRA and CDR2 YSYEKL. This clonotype originated in a human donor with ulcerative colitis or Crohn's disease, or a healthy co-twin of an affected twin (not recorded which). The material sequenced was blood. The chain links TRBV4-1 to TRBJ2-3; the D call of TRBD2 rests on TCRdb alone, since no DNA is present to check it. This chain's CDR3 is CASTGSGETDTQYF.